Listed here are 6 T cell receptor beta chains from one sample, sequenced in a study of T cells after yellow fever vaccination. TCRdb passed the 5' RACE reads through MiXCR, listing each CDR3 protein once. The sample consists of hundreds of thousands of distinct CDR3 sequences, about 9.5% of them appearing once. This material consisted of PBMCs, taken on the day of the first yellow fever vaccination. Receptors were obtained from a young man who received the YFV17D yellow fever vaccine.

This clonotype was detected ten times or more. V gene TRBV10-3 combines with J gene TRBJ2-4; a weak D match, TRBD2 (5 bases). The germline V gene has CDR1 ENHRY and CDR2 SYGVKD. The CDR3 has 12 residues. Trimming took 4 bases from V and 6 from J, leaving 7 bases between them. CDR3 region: CAISAEGNIQYF. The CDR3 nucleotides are TGTGCCATCAGTGCTGAGGGAAACATTCAGTACTTC.

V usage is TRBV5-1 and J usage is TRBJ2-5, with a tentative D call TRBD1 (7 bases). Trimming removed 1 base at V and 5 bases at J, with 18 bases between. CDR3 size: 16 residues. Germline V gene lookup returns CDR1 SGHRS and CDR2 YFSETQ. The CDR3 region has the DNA TGCGCCAGCAGCTTGCGAGGTGACAGGGAGGTGGAGACCCAGTACTTC. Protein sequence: CASSLRGDREVETQYF. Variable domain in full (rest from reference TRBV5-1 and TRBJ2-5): KAGVTQTPRYLIKTRGQQVTLSCSPISGHRSVSWYQQTPGQGLQFLFEYFSETQRNKGNFPGRFSGRQFSNSRSEMNVSTLELGDSALYLCASSLRGDREVETQYFGPGTRLLVL.

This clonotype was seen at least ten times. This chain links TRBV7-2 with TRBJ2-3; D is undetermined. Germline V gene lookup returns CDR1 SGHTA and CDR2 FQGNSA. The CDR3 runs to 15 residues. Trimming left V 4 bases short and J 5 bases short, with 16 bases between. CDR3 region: CASSSPGSPGDTQYF. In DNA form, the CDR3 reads TGTGCCAGCAGCTCCCCCGGCTCCCCAGGAGATACGCAGTATTTT.

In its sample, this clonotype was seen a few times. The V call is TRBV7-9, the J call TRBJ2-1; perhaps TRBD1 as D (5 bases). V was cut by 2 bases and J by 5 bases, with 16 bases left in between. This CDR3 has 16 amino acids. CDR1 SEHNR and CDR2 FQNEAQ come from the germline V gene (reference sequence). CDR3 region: CASSLPQTLRDNEQFF. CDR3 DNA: TGTGCCAGCAGCTTACCCCAGACCCTCAGGGACAATGAGCAGTTCTTC.

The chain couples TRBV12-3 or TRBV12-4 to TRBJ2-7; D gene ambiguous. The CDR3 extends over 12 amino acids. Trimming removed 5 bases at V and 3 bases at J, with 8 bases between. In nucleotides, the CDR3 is TGTGCCAGCAGTGTCAACAACTACGAGCAGTACTTC. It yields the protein CASSVNNYEQYF.

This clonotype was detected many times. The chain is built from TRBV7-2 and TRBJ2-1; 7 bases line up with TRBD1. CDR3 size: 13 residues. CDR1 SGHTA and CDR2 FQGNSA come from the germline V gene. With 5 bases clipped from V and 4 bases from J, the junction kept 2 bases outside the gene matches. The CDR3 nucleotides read TGTGCCAGCAGCCGGGACAGATACAATGAGCAGTTCTTC. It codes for CASSRDRYNEQFF.